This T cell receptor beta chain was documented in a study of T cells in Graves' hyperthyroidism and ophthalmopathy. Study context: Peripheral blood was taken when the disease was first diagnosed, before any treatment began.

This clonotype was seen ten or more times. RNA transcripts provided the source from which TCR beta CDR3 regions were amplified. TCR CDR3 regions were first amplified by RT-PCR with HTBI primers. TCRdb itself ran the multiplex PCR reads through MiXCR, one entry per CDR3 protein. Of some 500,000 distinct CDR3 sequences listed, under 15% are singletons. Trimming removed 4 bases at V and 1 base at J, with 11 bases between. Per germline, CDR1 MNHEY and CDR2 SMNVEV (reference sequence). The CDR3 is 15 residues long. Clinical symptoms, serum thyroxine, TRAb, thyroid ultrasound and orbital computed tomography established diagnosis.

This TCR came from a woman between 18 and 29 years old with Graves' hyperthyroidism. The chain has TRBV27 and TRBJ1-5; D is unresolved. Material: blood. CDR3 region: CASSSLGGSNQPQHF. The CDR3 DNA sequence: TGTGCCAGCAGTTCCCTAGGCGGGAGCAATCAGCCCCAGCATTTT.